The source of this T cell receptor (beta chain) is a study of shared clonotypes between healthy human individuals. With respect to this clone: It may be a read error: a sequence one base away is much more abundant.

Trimming pared 2 bases from V and 4 bases from J, leaving 7 bases between. Germline V CDR1 and CDR2: SGHTA, FQGTGA. The CDR3 covers 13 residues. The assay ran at deep level. Replicate PCRs for unsorted PBMC used roughly 300 ng DNA (about 30,000 T cell genomes). Produced via immunoSEQ multiplex PCR; TCRdb's table is partial and in-frame only. The sample contains 450,000 to 600,000 clones, about 80% of which appear only once. The chain joins TRBV7-3 to TRBJ2-3, with unresolved D. The sequencing sample was made of PBMCs. The sequence derives from a woman aged 40 to 55 in good health. Some clones in this sample may be carry-over from other donors' samples. CDR3 protein: CASSLDGADTQYF. The CDR3 DNA sequence: TGTGCCAGCAGCTTAGATGGGGCAGATACGCAGTATTTT.